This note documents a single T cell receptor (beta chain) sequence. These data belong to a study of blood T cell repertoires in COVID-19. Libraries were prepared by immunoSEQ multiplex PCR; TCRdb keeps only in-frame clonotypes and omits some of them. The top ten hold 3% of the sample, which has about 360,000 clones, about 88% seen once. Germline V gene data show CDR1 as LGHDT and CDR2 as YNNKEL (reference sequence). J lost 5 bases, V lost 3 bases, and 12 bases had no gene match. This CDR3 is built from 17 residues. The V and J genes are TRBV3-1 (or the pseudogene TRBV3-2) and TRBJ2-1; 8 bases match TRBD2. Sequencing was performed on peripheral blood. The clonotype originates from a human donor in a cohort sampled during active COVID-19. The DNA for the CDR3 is TGTGCCAGCAGCCACACCGGGGGGGGGCAAACCCACAATGAGCAGTTCTTC. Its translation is CASSHTGGGQTHNEQFF.